Listed below are T cell receptor beta chains from one sample, sequenced in a study of T cell responses to AZD1222 COVID-19 vaccine. Method: immunoSEQ multiplex PCR; TCRdb's copy keeps in-frame clones and lacks some. The data show 98,000 or so clones, with about nine tenths seen just once and roughly 3.3% held by the top ten. Material: peripheral blood, obtained 28 days after the second dose of the MenACWY control vaccine. All receptors come from an adult who received the MenACWY meningococcal vaccine as a control. Both conserved end residues are part of each CDR3. Each record gives: J gene, D gene, V gene, clone size, CDR3 protein, CDR3 DNA. A D gene is named only where the DNA matches it firmly. Expanded clones get a size class; other rows say once, few or many, or leave the size out.

J: TRBJ2-5; D: -; V: TRBV14; size: -; CDR3: CASSQGSQGLWETQYF; DNA: TGTGCCAGCAGCCAAGGGAGTCAGGGCTTGTGGGAGACCCAGTACTTC
J: TRBJ2-5; D: -; V: TRBV19; size: -; CDR3: CASSPPGVLQETQYF; DNA: TGTGCCAGTAGTCCGCCGGGGGTACTCCAAGAGACCCAGTACTTC
J: TRBJ1-2; D: -; V: TRBV7-9; size: -; CDR3: CASSPRTAGGGYTF; DNA: TGTGCCAGCAGCCCGCGGACAGCCGGCGGTGGCTACACCTTC
J: TRBJ2-5; D: -; V: TRBV6-5; size: once; CDR3: CASSYGRKQETQYF; DNA: TGTGCCAGCAGTTACGGGCGGAAACAAGAGACCCAGTACTTC
J: TRBJ2-7; D: -; V: TRBV6-5; size: -; CDR3: CASRSSGNYEQYF; DNA: TGTGCCAGCAGGTCAAGCGGAAACTACGAGCAGTACTTC
J: TRBJ1-4; D: TRBD1; V: TRBV3-1/TRBV3-2; size: -; CDR3: CASSQLDRAREKLFF; DNA: TGTGCCAGCAGCCAACTCGACAGGGCAAGGGAAAAACTGTTTTTT
J: TRBJ1-1; D: TRBD1; V: TRBV6-4; size: -; CDR3: CASSLDRATEAFF; DNA: TGTGCCAGCAGTTTAGACAGGGCCACTGAAGCTTTCTTT
J: TRBJ1-3; D: -; V: TRBV18; size: once; CDR3: CASSPPVRSSGNTIYF; DNA: TGTGCCAGCTCACCACCTGTACGGAGCTCTGGAAACACCATATATTTT
J: TRBJ1-1; D: TRBD1; V: TRBV4-1; size: -; CDR3: CASSRAGGGTEAFF; DNA: TGCGCCAGCAGTCGTGCAGGGGGTGGAACTGAAGCTTTCTTT
J: TRBJ2-1; D: -; V: TRBV18; size: -; CDR3: CASSPIALGRNEQFF; DNA: TGTGCCAGCTCACCTATTGCTCTCGGGCGCAATGAGCAGTTCTTC
J: TRBJ2-5; D: -; V: TRBV7-2; size: once; CDR3: CASSLGGSARTQYF; DNA: TGTGCCAGCAGCTTAGGAGGGTCGGCCAGGACCCAGTACTTC
J: TRBJ1-6; D: -; V: TRBV6-2/TRBV6-3; size: -; CDR3: CASTPQRTHVGNSPLHF; DNA: TGTGCCAGCACCCCACAACGGACACACGTAGGAAATTCACCCCTCCACTTT
J: TRBJ2-1; D: TRBD1; V: TRBV19; size: -; CDR3: CASQNEGAGSYNEQFF; DNA: TGTGCCAGTCAAAATGAGGGGGCGGGCTCCTACAATGAGCAGTTCTTC
J: TRBJ1-1; D: -; V: TRBV28; size: -; CDR3: CASSPPLIYMNTEAFF; DNA: TGTGCCAGCAGCCCCCCCCTTATTTACATGAACACTGAAGCTTTCTTT
J: TRBJ1-5; D: -; V: TRBV7-2; size: -; CDR3: CASSADRHQPQHF; DNA: TGTGCCAGCAGCGCGGACAGACATCAGCCCCAGCATTTT
J: TRBJ2-6; D: TRBD2; V: TRBV7-9; size: few; CDR3: CASSLGLAISGANVLTF; DNA: TGTGCCAGCAGCTTAGGACTAGCGATCTCTGGGGCCAACGTCCTGACTTTC
J: TRBJ2-5; D: TRBD2; V: TRBV6-5; size: -; CDR3: CATTPSGGLQETQYF; DNA: TGTGCCACCACCCCTAGCGGGGGGCTCCAAGAGACCCAGTACTTC
J: TRBJ2-7; D: -; V: TRBV12-3/TRBV12-4; size: -; CDR3: CASCDLGYEQYF; DNA: TGTGCCAGCTGCGACCTGGGCTACGAGCAGTACTTC
J: TRBJ2-7; D: -; V: TRBV5-8; size: -; CDR3: CASSFRGGQIYEQYF; DNA: TGTGCCAGCAGCTTTAGGGGGGGCCAAATCTACGAGCAGTACTTC
J: TRBJ2-7; D: TRBD1; V: TRBV5-1; size: -; CDR3: CASSLAGQGFYEQYF; DNA: TGCGCCAGCAGCTTAGCCGGACAGGGGTTCTACGAGCAGTACTTC
J: TRBJ2-2; D: TRBD2; V: TRBV4-1; size: -; CDR3: CASSPGLAGGLTGELFF; DNA: TGCGCCAGCAGCCCGGGACTAGCGGGGGGGCTGACCGGGGAGCTGTTTTTT
J: TRBJ2-1; D: -; V: TRBV11-2; size: -; CDR3: CASSLARGRVNEQFF; DNA: TGTGCCAGCAGCTTAGCCCGGGGTAGGGTCAATGAGCAGTTCTTC
J: TRBJ2-1; D: TRBD2; V: TRBV4-1; size: -; CDR3: CASSPTSGGAINEQFF; DNA: TGCGCCAGCAGCCCCACTAGCGGGGGGGCTATCAATGAGCAGTTCTTC
J: TRBJ2-5; D: -; V: TRBV19; size: once; CDR3: CASSIPGGETQYF; DNA: TGTGCCAGTAGTATTCCGGGCGGGGAGACCCAGTACTTC
J: TRBJ1-2; D: -; V: TRBV3-1/TRBV3-2; size: -; CDR3: CASSLHRALLYGYTF; DNA: TGTGCCAGCAGCCTACACAGGGCCCTACTCTATGGCTACACCTTC
J: TRBJ2-1; D: TRBD2; V: TRBV24-1; size: -; CDR3: CATSDSGGESGNEQFF; DNA: TGTGCCACCAGTGATAGCGGGGGGGAATCGGGCAATGAGCAGTTCTTC
J: TRBJ2-2; D: -; V: TRBV21-1; size: once; CDR3: CASSKALRGLAGGNTGELFF; DNA: TGTGCCAGCAGCAAAGCGCTTCGAGGACTAGCGGGGGGGAACACCGGGGAGCTGTTTTTT
J: TRBJ2-7; D: TRBD2; V: TRBV7-2; size: -; CDR3: CASSADPILAGGQYF; DNA: TGTGCCAGCAGCGCCGACCCTATACTAGCGGGGGGACAGTACTTC
J: TRBJ1-4; D: TRBD1; V: TRBV4-2; size: once; CDR3: CASSQGRLEGQEKLFF; DNA: TGTGCCAGCAGCCAAGGTCGACTCGAGGGACAGGAAAAACTGTTTTTT
J: TRBJ1-3; D: -; V: TRBV9; size: -; CDR3: CASSARHSTGNTIYF; DNA: TGTGCCAGCAGCGCCAGACATTCTACAGGAAACACCATATATTTT
J: TRBJ2-7; D: -; V: TRBV6-2/TRBV6-3; size: -; CDR3: CASSYSSGSYEQYF; DNA: TGTGCCAGCAGTTACTCGTCAGGATCCTACGAGCAGTACTTC
J: TRBJ2-7; D: TRBD1; V: TRBV2; size: -; CDR3: CASSWQGAAEQYF; DNA: TGTGCCAGCAGTTGGCAGGGGGCCGCCGAGCAGTACTTC
J: TRBJ1-1; D: TRBD1; V: TRBV7-8; size: -; CDR3: CASSFTGTVMNTEAFF; DNA: TGTGCCAGCAGCTTTACCGGGACAGTTATGAACACTGAAGCTTTCTTT
J: TRBJ1-1; D: -; V: TRBV5-1; size: -; CDR3: CASSLSTANTEAFF; DNA: TGCGCCAGCAGCTTGAGCACAGCCAACACTGAAGCTTTCTTT
J: TRBJ2-1; D: TRBD2; V: TRBV27; size: few; CDR3: CASSWLSRTSGGREQFF; DNA: TGTGCCAGCAGTTGGTTATCTAGGACTAGCGGGGGGCGAGAGCAGTTCTTC
J: TRBJ1-1; D: -; V: TRBV5-4; size: few; CDR3: CASSRGRQAGSEAFF; DNA: TGTGCCAGCAGCCGCGGGCGACAGGCTGGGTCTGAAGCTTTCTTT
J: TRBJ1-2; D: TRBD1; V: TRBV28; size: -; CDR3: CASSSGGANYGYTF; DNA: TGTGCCAGCAGTTCAGGGGGTGCTAACTATGGCTACACCTTC
J: TRBJ2-7; D: -; V: TRBV28; size: -; CDR3: CASSLGTPRHPYEQYF; DNA: TGTGCCAGCAGTTTAGGGACCCCGAGGCACCCCTACGAGCAGTACTTC
J: TRBJ1-3; D: -; V: TRBV7-2; size: -; CDR3: CASSFTVSVDTIYF; DNA: TGTGCCAGCAGCTTTACCGTTTCGGTAGACACCATATATTTT
J: TRBJ2-2; D: TRBD1; V: TRBV9; size: once; CDR3: CASSGNPGQGAGTGELFF; DNA: TGTGCCAGCAGCGGGAATCCGGGACAGGGGGCGGGCACCGGGGAGCTGTTTTTT
J: TRBJ2-3; D: -; V: TRBV2; size: -; CDR3: CASRGDRSTDTQYF; DNA: TGTGCCAGCAGGGGGGACCGCAGCACAGATACGCAGTATTTT
J: TRBJ2-7; D: TRBD1; V: TRBV4-1; size: -; CDR3: CASSRGIGQGPYSEQYF; DNA: TGCGCCAGCAGCCGAGGGATTGGACAGGGTCCATATTCCGAGCAGTACTTC
J: TRBJ2-5; D: -; V: TRBV5-1; size: -; CDR3: CASSLALRAQEGQETQYF; DNA: TGCGCCAGCAGCTTGGCCCTCAGGGCACAAGAGGGCCAAGAGACCCAGTACTTC
J: TRBJ1-3; D: -; V: TRBV12-3/TRBV12-4; size: once; CDR3: CASTEEGNTIYF; DNA: TGTGCCAGCACCGAGGAGGGAAACACCATATATTTT
J: TRBJ1-5; D: -; V: TRBV12-3/TRBV12-4; size: -; CDR3: CASSLGSNQPQHF; DNA: TGTGCCAGCAGTTTAGGGAGCAATCAGCCCCAGCATTTT
J: TRBJ1-2; D: TRBD1; V: TRBV11-2; size: -; CDR3: CASSLGTGDSDYTF; DNA: TGTGCCAGCAGCTTAGGGACAGGGGATAGTGACTACACCTTC
J: TRBJ1-6; D: TRBD1; V: TRBV28; size: -; CDR3: CASSPGTAVSYNSPLHF; DNA: TGTGCCAGCAGTCCCGGGACAGCGGTCTCCTATAATTCACCCCTCCACTTT
J: TRBJ2-7; D: -; V: TRBV11-2; size: -; CDR3: CASSLGTGGEQYF; DNA: TGTGCCAGCAGCTTAGGCACAGGTGGGGAGCAGTACTTC
J: TRBJ1-2; D: TRBD1; V: TRBV29-1; size: -; CDR3: CSVGTGVTPRLVF; DNA: TGCAGCGTCGGGACAGGGGTTACTCCTCGCCTCGTCTTC